The T cell receptor beta chain under discussion was sequenced for a study of cytomegalovirus exposure and HLA in healthy donors (dated by TCRdb to the late 2010s). Some background on the complete study: According to an earlier analysis of 587 of the donors, about 180 million T cells yielded roughly 110 million unique TCR beta sequences and about 300 Gb of sequence data. Roughly 300 gigabases of sequencing data and tens of millions of unique TCR sequences were included in an early release covering about 700 HLA-typed donors. Of the 300 to 450 genotyped donors, 65% to 90% were placed in the genetic ancestry cluster associated with self-reported Caucasian donors. The study aimed to test whether signatures of past pathogen exposure could be identified by cataloging public T cell receptors. The T cell repertoires of under 700 subjects were profiled by immunosequencing and related to cytomegalovirus serostatus. Besides the first cohort of around 700 subjects, a separate validation cohort made up of 95 to 150 different subjects was used. To predict cytomegalovirus infection status, the study combined high-throughput TCR immunosequencing, statistical association of individual TCRs with disease status, and machine learning. In a later analysis, previously published TCR beta repertoires from 500 to 750 donors were re-analyzed and high-resolution HLA genotyping was added so that TCR occurrence patterns could be studied. The later analysis used no new phenotypic data to find candidate immune exposures, relying instead on TCR beta sequences and their occurrence across donors. In an earlier analysis of a few hundred of the donors, high-throughput TCR beta sequencing was used to judge whether each TCR beta V gene segment behaved as functional or pseudogenic. Donor age, sex, ethnicity and CMV serostatus were compiled together with the repertoire data. Genome-wide SNP genotypes for about 60% of the roughly 700 donors were used in a later genetic analysis, which treated that subset as a discovery cohort. Every discovery cohort repertoire had been produced on one sequencing platform. HLA typing included class I and class II loci at four-digit resolution. Typing coverage differed by locus: A, B, C, DRB1 and DQB1 were typed in about 620-640 donors, DQA1 in 500 to 550, DPA1 in 600 to 610, and DPB1 in just under 490. A handful of DR-DQ haplotypes were handled as single units for association and clustering because linkage in the cohort was strong. Among about 400 genotyped donors of the cohort, an average of around 250,000 unique TCR beta nucleotide sequences was sequenced per donor, of which about 19% were non-productive.

The sample holds one count of this clone. This receptor's antigen is unknown. No much larger clone exists at a distance of one base, and base qualities are not known. From a lookup of the germline V gene, CDR1 and CDR2 are SGHDN and FVKESK. From V the trimming removes 1 base and from J it removes 2 bases, while the gene matches leave 3 bases of the junction unaccounted for. Counted from cysteine to phenylalanine, this CDR3 has 15 amino acids. Solely the CDR3 DNA is kept, with 45 bases framed from the first base. Broad study findings and their caveats: A later genetic analysis associated a missense DCLRE1C variant with V-gene and J-gene trimming of TCR beta chains, and an independent cohort replicated the association. A later analysis found that HLA-associated TCR beta chains were more clonally expanded and had lower generation probabilities than equally common non-associated chains. A cluster of highly shared sequence variants was judged likely to represent a technical artifact of the sequencing pipeline. According to a later analysis, TCR association rates differed among HLA loci, with DRB1 alleles showing the most associated TCRs and HLA-C alleles showing the fewest. Only TCR beta chains were sequenced in this cohort, and the absence of alpha or paired-chain data limited detectable features. In a later analysis, most CMV-associated TCR beta chains were found to appear HLA-restricted, with HLA associations seemingly driven largely by CMV exposure. HLA typing was unavailable for some donors at each locus, so association tests used only the typed subset. In an earlier analysis of around 600 of the donors, most TCR beta V segments appeared in productive rearrangements about 87% or about 30% of the time, broadly matching IMGT annotations. It was suggested by the authors that the approach could potentially be generalized to other disease states and immunological phenotypes. The study listed 164 TCR beta chains as associated with cytomegalovirus. Presence/absence analyses assumed roughly uniform sequencing depth across donors, an assumption that may not hold. In a later analysis, 16,951 TCR beta sequences were associated with specific HLA alleles at a false discovery rate of 0.05. A further reported finding was that TCR beta sequences accurately predicted the HLA-A and HLA-B alleles for most subjects in the first cohort. In a later genetic analysis, fewer N-insertions in productive TCRs were reported among donors in an Asian-associated ancestry cluster than the roughly 700-donor mean. Three of the identified cytomegalovirus-associated TCR beta chains were confirmed in vitro to be specific for cytomegalovirus antigens. The classifier was reported to diagnose cytomegalovirus status with high specificity and sensitivity in both the original and validation cohorts. The only immune exposure information available for the cohort was CMV serostatus. Because the 87-base-pair reads could not distinguish some IMGT-functional V segments, including TRBV6-2 and TRBV6-3, those segments were excluded. Correlated functional status among segregating V segments might reflect linkage disequilibrium, but an unknown experimental factor could not be ruled out. Strong co-occurrence of HLA alleles, especially DR and DQ, made assigning TCR associations to individual alleles difficult. Several of the top co-occurrence clusters appeared to be linked to parvovirus B19, influenza, CMV and Epstein-Barr virus, according to a later analysis. Most TCR sequences were seen in very few donors, while some public TCRs were found in many individuals. Seventeen rarely observed V segments, including chromosome 9 orphons, were excluded from the earlier analysis of a few hundred of the donors because counts were too low.

The cohort comprised 710 or so healthy bone marrow donors. Cohort members were all nominally healthy when sampled, although unrecorded immune exposures were likely present. The donor tested CMV seronegative, placing the donor among the 300 to 400 seronegative members of the cohort. Every donor gave a peripheral blood sample, and the peripheral blood mononuclear cells from that sample were used for TCR beta sequencing. The Qiagen DNeasy Blood Extraction Kit was used to extract genomic DNA from the blood cell samples. Libraries came from the immunoSEQ multiplex PCR assay. The multiplex PCR relied on a mix of 60 forward primers for TCR Vbeta segments and 13 reverse primers for TCR Jbeta segments. A multiplex PCR assay on genomic DNA amplified the CDR3 region of rearranged TCR beta genes. On the Illumina HiSeq System, the amplified TCR beta libraries were sequenced as 87-base-pair reads. Regarding the original processing steps: In a later analysis, around 80 million unique TCR beta chains were counted across the approximately 640 repertoires, and roughly 9.9 million of these chains were shared by at least two donors. Raw reads were error-corrected and collapsed into unique sequences by a nearest-neighbor algorithm in which closely related sequences were merged to remove PCR and sequencing errors. Alignment of CDR3 sequences to IMGT reference sequences was used to assign V, D and J gene segments. For a sequence to be retained, a match of at least six nucleotides was required to both a V gene segment and a J gene segment. Rearrangements were called productive when the CDR3 lacked stop codons and stayed in frame with V and J; all others were non-productive. Following IMGT convention, CDR3 was defined as the stretch from the second conserved V-encoded cysteine up to the conserved J-encoded phenylalanine. The earlier analysis of about 570 of the donors excluded any sequence lacking an unambiguous match to a single V gene segment. In an earlier analysis of approximately 500 of the donors, a V segment was called functional when productive rearrangements were above 56.7%, and segregating when the standard deviation between donors exceeded 5%. A statistical classification framework was built for diagnosing cytomegalovirus status from the catalog of TCR beta chain sequences. V and J gene assignment, in a later analysis, came from comparing TCR nucleotide sequences with IMGT/GENE-DB human TR gene sequences. Using the TCRdist pipeline, a later analysis assigned CDR3 sequences along with most-parsimonious VDJ recombination scenarios. In a later analysis, each TCR beta chain was defined by its CDR3 amino acid sequence together with its V-gene family, and reads lacking a unique V-gene family were excluded. A later analysis removed 592 highly shared, low-generation-probability nucleotide sequences to deal with suspected cross-contamination and a sequencing artifact. In a later analysis, a clonal expansion index for each public chain was calculated from normalized within-repertoire ranks of inferred template counts. A later analysis computed generation probabilities with a VDJ recombination model fitted to out-of-frame rearrangements, and checked the results against IGoR. A later analysis scored TCR-TCR, TCR-HLA and TCR-CMV co-occurrence with hypergeometric tests, applying a repertoire-size bias correction to TCR pairs. To estimate false discovery rates, a later analysis permuted the HLA or CMV assignments 20 times. A later analysis grouped co-occurring TCRs with DBSCAN, adding TCRdist sequence similarity when clustering within HLA-allele-positive subsets. For co-occurrence clustering, repertoires with fewer than 30,000 or more than 120,000 public chains were excluded, along with 4 to 6 repertoires with anomalous nucleotide sharing. TCRdb took this table from immuneACCESS and kept in-frame rearrangements with V and J called. Such tables lack part of the clones; where checked against another copy, unresolved V genes explain under half of the gap, and the rest is unexplained. Clonal size and the V and J genes are those of that table, whereas D and trimming came from the DNA. Recorded for this sample are about 140,000 clones; around four fifths of them occurred a single time. The ten largest make up more than 3% of the sample.

This chain is built from TRBV14 and TRBJ2-7; 9 bases in between match TRBD1. The source material was PBMCs. The source of this sequence is a male donor in good health and CMV-seronegative. The nucleotide sequence reads TGTGCCAGCAGCCAAGGGACAGGGGCTACCTACGAGCAGTACTTC. Its product reads: CASSQGTGATYEQYF.